Sequencing of this TCR beta chain was carried out in a study of cytomegalovirus exposure and HLA in healthy donors. Study-level information: Among the 370 or so donors who were genotyped, about 80% fell in the genetic ancestry cluster that is associated with self-reported Caucasian donors. Findings and caveats of the study: Accounts indicate the classifier identified cytomegalovirus status with strong specificity and sensitivity.

It was with 60 Vbeta and 13 Jbeta primers that the PCR ran. This table comes from immunoSEQ multiplex PCR, and its TCRdb copy is limited to in-frame clones, with some not included. This table has approximately 220,000 clones, over 75% appearing once. The CDR3 covers 16 residues. Trimming pared 1 base from V and 4 bases from J, leaving 14 bases between. Germline V lookup: CDR1 SGHTA, CDR2 FQGNSA. Each donor was nominally healthy when sampled (though unrecorded immune exposures were likely). As to this clone: Its antigen remains unidentified.

Sequenced sample: PBMCs. This chain connects TRBV7-2 to TRBJ2-1; possible D gene TRBD2, 6 bases. The receptor was isolated from a male donor in good health and CMV-seronegative. The CDR3 spells CASSLGPGLAYNEQFF. Here the CDR3 DNA reads TGTGCCAGCAGCTTAGGACCGGGACTGGCTTACAATGAGCAGTTCTTC.